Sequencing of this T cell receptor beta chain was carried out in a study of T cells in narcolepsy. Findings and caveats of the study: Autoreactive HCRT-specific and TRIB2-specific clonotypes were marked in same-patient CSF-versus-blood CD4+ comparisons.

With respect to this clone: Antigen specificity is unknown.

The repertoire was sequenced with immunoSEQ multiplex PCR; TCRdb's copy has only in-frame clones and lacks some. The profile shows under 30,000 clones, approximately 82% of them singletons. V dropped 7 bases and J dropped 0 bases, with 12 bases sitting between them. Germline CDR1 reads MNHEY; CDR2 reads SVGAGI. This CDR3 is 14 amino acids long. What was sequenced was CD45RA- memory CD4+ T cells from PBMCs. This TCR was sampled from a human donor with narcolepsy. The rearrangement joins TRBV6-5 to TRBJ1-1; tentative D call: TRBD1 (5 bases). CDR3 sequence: CASNRGRLNTEAFF. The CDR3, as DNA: TGTGCCAGCAACCGGGGACGGTTGAACACTGAAGCTTTCTTT.